This T cell receptor (beta chain) was obtained from a study of CD4+ T cells in melanoma. About this clone: Its antigen is not identified.

General study points: In melanoma, neoantigen-specific CD4+ T cells reportedly differed in differentiation state. CD8+ T cell, macrophage and B cell function reportedly correlated with neoantigen-specific CD4+ T cells.

Some clones are missing from TCRdb's copy, which holds only in-frame ones; the method was immunoSEQ multiplex PCR. Counted here are about 11,000 clones, about three fifths occurring once; the ten biggest clones make up about 9.2%. The CDR3 covers 12 residues. CDR1 is SNHLY, CDR2 FYNNEI, per germline. V lost 8 bases and J 3 bases, leaving 8 bases between the germline ends. The sequencing sample was made of cells from a culture (not recorded whether cultured in vitro). This clonotype was sampled from a human donor with melanoma. V usage is TRBV2 and J usage is TRBJ1-3, with no clear D. For the CDR3, the DNA is TGTGCCAGCGTACAATATGGAAACACCATATATTTT. This encodes CASVQYGNTIYF.